This TCR beta chain comes out of a study of OX40 agonist ivuxolimab in advanced cancers. Germline assignment: CDR1 SGHTA and CDR2 FQGTGA. Trimming at V came to 1 base and at J to 5 bases, leaving 5 bases not matched to a gene. The CDR3 spans 15 residues. Method: immunoSEQ multiplex PCR; TCRdb's copy keeps in-frame clones and lacks some. The sample shows approximately 89,000 clones, nearly 90% of them seen only once. This specimen consisted of CD4+ or CD8+ T cells sorted from blood, obtained in a trial of the OX40 agonist ivuxolimab. The sequence was collected from an adult with an advanced solid tumor such as melanoma, head and neck, liver or kidney cancer. The rearrangement joins TRBV7-3 to TRBJ2-5; TRBD2 matches 9 bases. CDR3 DNA: TGTGCCAGCAGCTTAATGCGGGGGGGCCCTGAGACCCAGTACTTC. As protein: CASSLMRGGPETQYF.